A single sample is the source of the 16 T cell receptor beta chains below, sequenced in a study of cytomegalovirus exposure and HLA in healthy donors (dated by TCRdb to the late 2010s). Library construction relied on the immunoSEQ multiplex PCR assay. TCRdb provides this immuneACCESS table in a form limited to in-frame rearrangements. Some clones are lacking; in checked studies, under half of them reflect an unresolved V gene, and why the rest are absent is not known. The sample data list some 150,000 clones, and roughly 90% of these were observed just once. 0.55% to 0.8% of the sample is taken by the ten largest. The sample was PBMCs. These receptor sequences come from a man aged 18-30 years in good health and CMV-seronegative.

The chain recombines TRBV7-9 with TRBJ1-2; a weak D match, TRBD1 (6 bases). Germline lookup yields CDR1 SEHNR and CDR2 FQNEAQ (reference sequence). The CDR3 runs 14 residues. V gave up 5 bases and J gave up 8 bases, with 18 bases separating them. The CDR3, as DNA: TGTGCCAGCAGCCCGAGGGGACAAGTTGGGGGCTACACCTTC. Translating gives CASSPRGQVGGYTF.

The chain carries TRBV30 and TRBJ1-4, with 10 bases fitting TRBD1. The ends lost 5 bases at V and 10 bases at J; junction bases unmatched: 10. CDR3 length: 14 residues. The germline V gene encodes CDR1 GTSNPN and CDR2 SVGIG (reference sequence). The CDR3 DNA follows: TGTGCCTGGGGACAGGGGGGAGATAGTGGAAAACTGTTTTTT. Amino acid sequence: CAWGQGGDSGKLFF.

V is TRBV7-2 and J is TRBJ1-1; no reliable D call. The CDR3 is 14 amino acids. V was trimmed by 3 bases and J by 5 bases, leaving 13 bases between them. The V gene's germline CDR1 is SGHTA and CDR2 FQGNSA. CDR3 DNA sequence: TGTGCCAGCAGCTTCGTCGGCCGGGGAACTGAAGCTTTCTTT. Protein: CASSFVGRGTEAFF.

The chain uses TRBV6-5 and TRBJ2-1, with 9 bases that match TRBD2. From germline, CDR1 is MNHEY and CDR2 SVGAGI. This CDR3 spans 15 amino acids. V trimming: 5 bases; J trimming: 2 bases; junction bases outside the gene matches: 4. The CDR3, as DNA: TGTGCCAGCAGTACAATAGCGGGAGCCTACAATGAGCAGTTCTTC. Residues: CASSTIAGAYNEQFF.

This chain joins TRBV18 and TRBJ2-7, with 10 bases matching TRBD1. V gave up 3 bases and J gave up 0 bases; unmatched junction bases: 2. The germline gives CDR1 KGHSH, CDR2 LQKENI. The CDR3 consists of 15 residues. CDR3 DNA sequence: TGTGCCAGCTCACCGGGACAGGGGTTCTCCTACGAGCAGTACTTC. Protein product: CASSPGQGFSYEQYF.

The J gene is TRBJ2-5, the V gene TRBV7-9; 7 bases fit TRBD2. Looked up from germline, CDR1 is SEHNR and CDR2 is FQNEAQ (reference sequence). The CDR3 has 13 amino acids. The V segment lost 3 bases and the J segment 2 bases; nucleotides outside the gene matches: 0. Written as DNA, the CDR3 is TGTGCCAGCAGCTTCGGGGGGCAAGAGACCCAGTACTTC. Translation gives CASSFGGQETQYF.

CDR3 in amino acids: CASSLVSAGVSGRNTDTQYF. CDR3 nucleotide sequence: TGCGCCAGCAGCTTGGTCTCCGCAGGGGTAAGCGGGAGGAACACAGATACGCAGTATTTT. The chain links TRBV5-1 to TRBJ2-3; TRBD2 agrees at 9 bases. J was trimmed by 2 bases and V by 0 bases; bases with no gene match: 16. Germline V gene sequence: CDR1 SGHRS, CDR2 YFSETQ. The CDR3 contains 20 residues.

The chain is built from TRBV27 and TRBJ2-5, with TRBD1 identical over 9 bases. The junction had 6 bases not matched to a gene; V was cut back by 5 bases and J by 5 bases. The CDR3 totals 14 residues. Germline-derived CDR1 and CDR2 are MNHEY and SMNVEV (reference sequence). CDR3 sequence (DNA): TGTGCCAGCAGTAGACTCGGGACAGGGGAGACCCAGTACTTC. It specifies CASSRLGTGETQYF.

The chain has TRBV7-9 and TRBJ2-2; TRBD1 aligns across 10 bases. The junction had 6 bases not matched to a gene; V was cut back by 6 bases and J by 5 bases. This CDR3 has 15 amino acids. The germline gives CDR1 SEHNR, CDR2 FQNEAQ (reference sequence). CDR3 sequence reads: CASRTGTGVTGELFF. The CDR3 DNA sequence: TGTGCCAGCAGGACCGGGACAGGGGTAACCGGGGAGCTGTTTTTT.

This rearrangement joins TRBV18 to TRBJ1-1; weak D call: TRBD1 (5 bases). V lost 3 bases, J lost 5 bases, and 10 bases lay in between. The CDR3 is 13 amino acids. The V gene's germline CDR1 is KGHSH and CDR2 LQKENI. The CDR3 spells CASSPKTATEAFF. CDR3 DNA: TGTGCCAGCTCACCCAAGACAGCAACTGAAGCTTTCTTT.

This clone was recorded a few times. This chain links TRBV19 with TRBJ1-2; D is unresolved. This CDR3 is built from 15 residues. Looked up from germline, CDR1 is LNHDA and CDR2 is SQIVND (reference sequence). Between the trimmed V and J ends, which lost 0 bases and 5 bases, there was a span of 13 bases. The CDR3 reads CASSIEKGGGYGYTF. The CDR3 coding sequence is TGTGCCAGTAGTATAGAAAAGGGAGGCGGGTATGGCTACACCTTC.

The chain recombines TRBV14 with TRBJ1-1, with a possible D match to TRBD1 (5 bases). Germline CDR1 SGHDN, CDR2 FVKESK. V lost 1 base and J lost 4, with 13 bases in between. This CDR3 region has 15 residues. The CDR3 nucleotides read TGTGCCAGCAGCCAAGTTCTCGGGGGTGGCACTGAAGCTTTCTTT. The encoded protein is CASSQVLGGGTEAFF. Combining the CDR3 with reference TRBV14 and TRBJ1-1 gives the whole variable domain EAGVTQFPSHSVIEKGQTVTLRCDPISGHDNLYWYRRVMGKEIKFLLHFVKESKQDESGMPNNRFLAERTGGTYSTLKVQPAELEDSGVYFCASSQVLGGGTEAFFGQGTRLTVV.

The V and J genes are TRBV12-1 and TRBJ1-3. TRBV12-1 is classified as a pseudogene. This CDR3 comprises 16 residues. The CDR3 loop is CASSFERDNSGNTIYF. CDR3 nucleotide sequence: TGTGCCAGCAGCTTTGAGCGGGACAACTCTGGAAACACCATATATTTT.

The genes are TRBV30 and TRBJ2-3; 10 bases agree with TRBD1. Germline lookup yields CDR1 GTSNPN and CDR2 SVGIG (reference sequence). The CDR3 runs 15 residues. V lost 0 bases, J lost 4 bases, and 4 bases stayed unmatched. CDR3 loop: CAWSVGQGPPDTQYF. As DNA, the CDR3 is TGTGCCTGGAGTGTGGGACAGGGGCCCCCAGATACGCAGTATTTT.

This clone was detected a few times. The rearrangement uses TRBV30 and TRBJ1-1; TRBD1 might be the D (6 bases). Trimming shortened V by 2 bases and J by 3 bases, and 10 bases separated the two germline ends. CDR3 length equals 13 residues. Germline-derived CDR1 and CDR2 are GTSNPN and SVGIG (reference sequence). The CDR3 reads CAWSHRAHTEAFF. In nucleotides, the CDR3 is TGTGCCTGGAGTCACAGGGCCCACACTGAAGCTTTCTTT.

The J gene is TRBJ1-1, the V gene TRBV7-9; the D gene is possibly TRBD1 (5 bases). The CDR3 has 14 residues. From germline, CDR1 is SEHNR and CDR2 FQNEAQ (reference sequence). The ends were cut back, 6 bases at V and 0 bases at J, with 11 bases in the middle. The CDR3 sequence is CASSSRGMNTEAFF. The CDR3 nucleotides are TGTGCCAGCAGTTCAAGGGGCATGAACACTGAAGCTTTCTTT. Full variable domain (missing parts from reference TRBV7-9 and TRBJ1-1): DTGVSQNPRHKITKRGQNVTFRCDPISEHNRLYWYRQTLGQGPEFLTYFQNEAQLEKSRLLSDRFSAERPKGSFSTLEIQRTEQGDSAMYLCASSSRGMNTEAFFGQGTRLTVV.